Described below is a single T cell receptor beta chain sequence and its context. CDR3 length: 17 residues. Germline V gene data show CDR1 as SGHAT and CDR2 as FQNNGV. V lost 5 bases and J lost 0, with 17 bases in between. This sample was included in a study of cytomegalovirus exposure and HLA in healthy donors. The PCR was carried out with 60 Vbeta primers and 13 Jbeta primers. Only in-frame clones appear in the TCRdb table, and some are missing; sequencing was by immunoSEQ multiplex PCR. The sample has approximately 110,000 clones; around 77% are singletons. Material for sequencing was PBMCs. The chain is built from TRBV11-2 and TRBJ1-5; a weak D match, TRBD1 (5 bases). The sequence was collected from a human donor in good health. The CDR3 nucleotides read TGTGCCAGCAGCCTGACCCCGACAGCTTATAGCAATCAGCCCCAGCATTTT. Amino acids: CASSLTPTAYSNQPQHF.